This TCR beta chain was captured by sequencing in a study of PD-1 blockade in classical Hodgkin lymphoma. Findings of the study overall: The origin of the repertoire differences remains undefined, with disease activity or prior therapy as possible causes. CD4+ TCR diversity, unlike CD8+, rose significantly by C4D1. Complete responders showed a baseline diversity that resembled the diversity of newly diagnosed patients.

Germline V gene lookup returns CDR1 ENHRY and CDR2 SYGVKD. V was cut by 2 bases and J by 0 bases, with 10 bases left in between. The CDR3 length is 15 residues. As regards this clone: Its target is not known.

Every patient was affected by relapse after autologous stem cell transplantation, while exposure to brentuximab vedotin was not uniform. TCRdb keeps only in-frame clones here, not all; method: immunoSEQ multiplex PCR. The data show roughly 97,000 clones, approximately 88% seen once. Sequencing was performed on peripheral blood mononuclear cells (PBMCs), taken at baseline. This receptor was identified in a human donor with classical Hodgkin lymphoma. The V and J genes are TRBV10-3 and TRBJ1-2; TRBD1 might be the D (6 bases). Written as DNA, the CDR3 is TGTGCCATCAGTGAGGGTACAGGGTCTAACTATGGCTACACCTTC. This gives the protein CAISEGTGSNYGYTF.